These 13 T cell receptor beta chains came from one sample sequenced in a study of identical twins. TCRdb independently ran MiXCR on the 5' RACE reads; one entry per CDR3 protein. The sample holds around 690,000 distinct CDR3 sequences, 21% seen once. The sample was also reused in another study, on T cells expressing NK-cell markers.

Sequenced input: PBMCs. The origin of the receptors is a woman aged 18-30 years in good health.

This chain connects TRBV5-4 to TRBJ2-5, with D perhaps given as TRBD1 or TRBD2 (5 bases each). V was shortened by 4 bases and J by 7 bases, with 26 bases between the two germline ends. The CDR3 spans 17 residues. Germline V CDR1 and CDR2: SGHNT, YYREEE (reference sequence). DNA for the CDR3: TGTGCCAGCAGCAGAGACAACATCGGGACCCAAGGCGGGACCCAGTACTTC. Protein: CASSRDNIGTQGGTQYF.

The sample holds many counts of this clonotype. The rearrangement joins TRBV29-1 to TRBJ2-2; TRBD2 matches at 12 bases. V trimming: 6 bases; J trimming: 4 bases; junction bases outside the gene matches: 9. The CDR3 loop spans 16 amino acids. Germline CDR1 reads SQVTM; CDR2 reads ANQGSEA. The CDR3 DNA follows: TGCAGCGTCCACCTACCGGGACTAGCGGGCACCGGGGAGCTGTTTTTT. It translates to CSVHLPGLAGTGELFF.

The rearrangement links TRBV15 to TRBJ2-1; 7 bases line up with TRBD2. Per germline, CDR1 LNHNV and CDR2 YYDKDF (reference sequence). V was clipped by 0 bases and J by 3 bases; unmatched bases: 5. CDR3 length equals 16 residues. Here the CDR3 DNA reads TGTGCCACCAGCAGAGATCCAGCGGGGTTCTACAATGAGCAGTTCTTC. Translation gives CATSRDPAGFYNEQFF.

This rearrangement joins TRBV12-3 or TRBV12-4 to TRBJ2-3, with D possibly TRBD1 on 5 matching bases. V was trimmed by 6 bases and J by 6 bases, leaving 13 bases between them. This CDR3 region has 13 residues. The CDR3 DNA reads TGTGCCAGCAGAGGGCATGGGGCGGATACGCAGTATTTT. This sequence encodes CASRGHGADTQYF.

V usage is TRBV4-2 and J usage is TRBJ2-4; 8 bases are a match to TRBD2. The length of the CDR3 is 21 residues. CDR1 and CDR2 (germline): LGHNA, YNFKEQ. The V segment lost 4 bases and the J segment 0 bases; nucleotides outside the gene matches: 20. CDR3 loop: CASSLSTLPLAGYLAKNIQYF. The CDR3 DNA reads TGTGCCAGCAGCCTTTCAACTTTACCCTTAGCGGGGTACTTAGCCAAAAACATTCAGTACTTC.

The sample holds many counts of this clonotype. CDR3 in amino acids: CASSRIPSTDTQYF. For the CDR3, the DNA is TGTGCCAGCAGCCGCATTCCTAGCACAGATACGCAGTATTTT. The chain uses TRBV7-8 and TRBJ2-3; D remains unclear. From germline, CDR1 is SGHVS and CDR2 FQNEAQ. This CDR3 is 14 amino acids long. Trimming removed 5 bases at V and 0 bases at J, with 9 bases between.

This clonotype was seen a handful of times. This chain joins TRBV11-3 and TRBJ2-2; D unclear. The V and J ends lost 3 bases and 0 bases respectively, with 8 bases between them. CDR3 length: 15 amino acids. Looked up from germline, CDR1 is SGHNT and CDR2 is YENEEA. CDR3 sequence reads: CASSLVLANTGELFF. The CDR3 DNA sequence: TGTGCCAGCAGCTTGGTCCTCGCGAACACCGGGGAGCTGTTTTTT.

The genes are TRBV3-1 and TRBJ2-1; D remains unclear. The CDR3 is 16 amino acids. The V end was cut by 5 bases, the J end by 9 bases, with 23 bases between. CDR1 is LGHDT, CDR2 YNNKEL, per germline (reference sequence). The CDR3: CASSSDIFLSGGEQFF. DNA for the CDR3: TGTGCCAGCAGCTCAGACATATTCCTTTCGGGTGGTGAGCAGTTCTTC.

The chain couples TRBV6-5 to TRBJ2-3; D gene ambiguous. Germline loops: CDR1 MNHEY, CDR2 SVGAGI. CDR3 size: 14 residues. The V end was cut by 2 bases, the J end by 10 bases, with 16 bases between. CDR3 amino acids: CASSYLLKRRAQYF. DNA of the CDR3: TGTGCCAGCAGTTACCTCTTGAAGCGCCGTGCGCAGTATTTT.

The chain uses TRBV7-9 and TRBJ2-5; D gene ambiguous. V gave up 4 bases and J gave up 5 bases, with 8 bases separating them. The germline CDR1 and CDR2 sequences are SEHNR and FQNEAQ (reference sequence). The CDR3 is 12 residues long. The CDR3 spells CASSYKTETQYF. The CDR3 DNA follows: TGTGCCAGCAGCTACAAAACGGAGACCCAGTACTTC.

This clonotype occurred a few times. This sequence joins TRBV6-6 and TRBJ2-4; D perhaps matches TRBD1 (8 bases). Germline CDR1 and CDR2: MNHNY and SVGAGI (reference sequence). The CDR3 extends over 13 amino acids. V dropped 5 bases and J dropped 8 bases, with 13 bases sitting between them. CDR3 nucleotides: TGTGCCAGCAGTGGACAGGGAGGGGACATTCAGTACTTC. Translating it yields CASSGQGGDIQYF.

The rearrangement joins TRBV7-6 to TRBJ2-5; D not certain. The CDR3 extends over 14 amino acids. Germline V CDR1 and CDR2: SGHVS, FNYEAQ. The V and J ends lost 5 bases and 4 bases respectively, with 14 bases between them. CDR3 residues: CASSLNWRLETQYF. DNA for the CDR3: TGTGCCAGCAGCCTGAACTGGAGATTAGAGACCCAGTACTTC. Filled out from reference TRBV7-6 and TRBJ2-5, the complete variable domain reads GAGVSQSPRYKVTKRGQDVALRCDPISGHVSLYWYRQALGQGPEFLTYFNYEAQQDKSGLPNDRFSAERPEGSISTLTIQRTEQRDSAMYRCASSLNWRLETQYFGPGTRLLVL.

This clonotype was seen a few times. V is TRBV29-1 and J is TRBJ2-2; D is ambiguous. The CDR3 is 12 residues long. Trimming shortened V by 7 bases and J by 4 bases, and 10 bases separated the two germline ends. From germline, CDR1 is SQVTM and CDR2 ANQGSEA. This CDR3 is CSGRTVTGELFF. CDR3 in DNA: TGCAGCGGTAGAACGGTCACCGGGGAGCTGTTTTTT.